This passage covers 20 T cell receptor beta chains from one sample sequenced in a study of blood T cell repertoires in COVID-19. Profiled with immunoSEQ multiplex PCR; TCRdb holds only in-frame clones, not every one. This repertoire shows over 85,000 clones, under 85% found once; its top ten account for approximately 3%. The sample taken for sequencing was peripheral blood. The receptors come from a woman aged 80 or over with COVID-19, enrolled during active disease.

The gene calls are TRBV11-3 and TRBJ2-1; unclear D gene. The CDR3 loop spans 12 amino acids. Trimming pared 3 bases from V and 4 bases from J, leaving 4 bases between. Germline CDR1 SGHNT, CDR2 YENEEA. The chain's CDR3 is CASSLAYNEQFF. As DNA, the CDR3 is TGTGCCAGCAGCTTGGCTTACAATGAGCAGTTCTTC.

This sequence joins TRBV7-2 and TRBJ1-6, with D tentatively TRBD1 (6 bases). Trimming shortened V by 5 bases and J by 4 bases, and 12 bases separated the two germline ends. The CDR3 runs 15 residues. CDR1 and CDR2 from the germline V gene are SGHTA and FQGNSA. The CDR3 spells CASSTGQRYNSPLHF. The CDR3 nucleotides are TGTGCCAGCAGCACCGGACAGAGATATAATTCACCCCTCCACTTT.

This CDR3 reads CASHRQGTLGSATGELFF. The CDR3 bases are TGCGCCAGTCACCGACAGGGGACTTTAGGGTCGGCCACCGGGGAGCTGTTTTTT. The chain couples TRBV10-2 to TRBJ2-2, with 8 bases matching TRBD1. CDR1 WSHSY and CDR2 SAAADI come from the germline V gene. The CDR3 totals 18 residues. V was pared by 9 bases and J by 4 bases, with 19 bases of the junction left unmatched.

Notes on this clone: Its ends do not fully match the called genes, so a read error is possible. The genes are TRBV12-3 or TRBV12-4 and TRBJ2-7, with 7 bases lining up with TRBD1. The CDR3 covers 13 residues. CDR3 DNA: TGTGCCAGCGGTAGACAGGGCTCCCACGAGCAGTACTTC. This gives the protein CASGRQGSHEQYF.

The V and J genes are TRBV2 and TRBJ2-5, with TRBD2 matching over 13 bases. V lost 6 bases to trimming and J lost 5 bases; unmatched junction nucleotides: 9. The CDR3 has 16 amino acids. Germline V gene sequence: CDR1 SNHLY, CDR2 FYNNEI. The CDR3 DNA reads TGTGCCAGCAGCCCTCGGGGACTAGCGGGATCGGAGACCCAGTACTTC. This gives the protein CASSPRGLAGSETQYF.

The chain couples TRBV5-1 to TRBJ2-3, with 7 bases lining up with TRBD2. The CDR3 has 15 amino acids. The ends lost 3 bases at V and 0 bases at J; junction bases unmatched: 4. Germline CDR1 is SGHRS and CDR2 is YFSETQ. CDR3 in DNA: TGCGCCAGCAGCTACGGACTAGACAGCACAGATACGCAGTATTTT. It encodes CASSYGLDSTDTQYF.

J is TRBJ1-2 and V is TRBV6-5, with D maybe TRBD1 (6 bases). The length of the CDR3 is 15 residues. In germline, CDR1 is MNHEY, CDR2 SVGAGI. Trimming cost V 0 bases and J 3 bases, with 11 bases left between them. In DNA form, the CDR3 reads TGTGCCAGCAGTTACTCGGCAGGGGAACACTATGGCTACACCTTC. It yields the protein CASSYSAGEHYGYTF.

The V and J genes are TRBV18 and TRBJ1-2; D ambiguous. V lost 0 bases to trimming and J lost 8 bases, with 7 bases between them. Germline lookup yields CDR1 KGHSH and CDR2 LQKENI. This CDR3 has 12 amino acids. CDR3 coding DNA: TGTGCCAGCTCACCACCGGAGCGCGGCTACACCTTC. Translation gives CASSPPERGYTF. The variable domain in full, completed from reference TRBV18 and TRBJ1-2, reads NAGVMQNPRHLVRRRGQEARLRCSPMKGHSHVYWYRQLPEEGLKFMVYLQKENIIDESGMPKERFSAEFPKEGPSILRIQQVVRGDSAAYFCASSPPERGYTFGSGTRLTVV.

As to this clone: The junction departs from germline at one end; a sequencing error may be responsible. The chain links TRBV7-7 to TRBJ2-3; 9 bases fit TRBD1. The CDR3 runs to 18 residues. Germline V gene lookup returns CDR1 SSHAT and CDR2 FNYEAQ (reference sequence). CDR3 amino acids: CASSLRQPGTGRTDTQYF. In DNA, the CDR3 is TGTGCTAGCAGCTTACGGCAACCCGGGACAGGGAGAACAGATACGCAGTATTTT.

The rearrangement links TRBV6-2 or TRBV6-3 to TRBJ2-1; unclear D gene. The CDR3 totals 19 residues. Germline V gene data show CDR1 as MNHEY and CDR2 as SVGEGT. The V end lost 0 bases, the J end lost 0 bases, and 18 bases lay between the germline ends. The CDR3 DNA is TGTGCCAGCAGTTACTCGAAGGCTAGGTATTACGCCTCCTACAATGAGCAGTTCTTC. Protein: CASSYSKARYYASYNEQFF.

This chain uses TRBV6-5 with TRBJ2-3; D perhaps matches TRBD2 (7 bases). The germline gives CDR1 MNHEY, CDR2 SVGAGI. The CDR3 runs to 15 residues. Trimming removed 2 bases at V and 2 bases at J, with 11 bases between. The CDR3 loop reads CASSYGGDNTDTQYF. In nucleotides, the CDR3 is TGTGCCAGCAGTTACGGGGGGGACAACACAGATACGCAGTATTTT.

J is TRBJ1-1 and V is TRBV10-3; no reliable D call. The CDR3 extends over 14 amino acids. V lost 3 bases and J lost 4, with 12 bases in between. CDR1 ENHRY and CDR2 SYGVKD come from the germline V gene. The chain's CDR3 is CAISDSRVVTEAFF. The CDR3 DNA follows: TGTGCCATCAGTGATAGTAGAGTAGTCACTGAAGCTTTCTTT.

V is TRBV5-3 and J is TRBJ2-7; 9 bases align to TRBD2. TRBV5-3 is given ORF status, its function remaining uncertain. This CDR3 contains 16 residues. V was clipped by 0 bases and J by 4 bases; unmatched bases: 8. The CDR3 bases are TGTGCCAGAAGCTTGGTTCTAGCGGGGAATATGTACGAGCAGTACTTC. The encoded protein is CARSLVLAGNMYEQYF.

This rearrangement joins TRBV19 to TRBJ2-1, with D perhaps TRBD2 (7 bases). CDR3 size: 16 residues. The germline V gene has CDR1 LNHDA and CDR2 SQIVND (reference sequence). Trimming took 7 bases from V and 3 from J, leaving 19 bases between them. The CDR3, as DNA: TGTGCCAGTACCCCCGGAGGGGGGGCGCTCTACAATGAGCAGTTCTTC. Its protein product is CASTPGGGALYNEQFF.

The chain is built from TRBV27 and TRBJ1-1; no firm D call. CDR1 MNHEY and CDR2 SMNVEV come from the germline V gene (reference sequence). This CDR3 contains 13 residues. Deletions cut 5 bases from V and 11 bases from J, with 18 bases between. The CDR3 protein is CASSGGWAGVAFF. The CDR3 region has the DNA TGTGCCAGCAGTGGAGGCTGGGCTGGGGTGGCTTTCTTT.

This chain links TRBV10-3 with TRBJ1-2; weak D call: TRBD1 (6 bases). The ends were cut back, 0 bases at V and 3 bases at J, with 8 bases in the middle. Germline CDR1 ENHRY, CDR2 SYGVKD. CDR3 length: 14 amino acids. CDR3 protein: CAISESGHYYGYTF. The CDR3 DNA follows: TGTGCCATCAGTGAGTCGGGACACTACTATGGCTACACCTTC.

The V and J genes are TRBV28 and TRBJ2-3; 7 bases match TRBD2. This CDR3 region has 14 residues. The V and J ends lost 6 bases and 0 bases, in that order; junction bases with no gene match: 3. Germline lookup yields CDR1 MDHEN and CDR2 SYDVKM. CDR3: CASRGGLSTDTQYF. CDR3 sequence (DNA): TGTGCCAGCAGGGGGGGACTAAGCACAGATACGCAGTATTTT.

This clone has just one count. The chain is built from TRBV18 and TRBJ2-6; possibly TRBD1 for D (6 bases). The germline gives CDR1 KGHSH, CDR2 LQKENI. The CDR3 sequence is 19 residues long. Deletions cut 2 bases from V and 1 base from J, with 18 bases between. Here the CDR3 reads CASSPFIRGVASGANVLTF. For the CDR3, the DNA is TGTGCCAGCTCACCATTTATCAGGGGTGTAGCTTCTGGGGCCAACGTCCTGACTTTC.

The chain has TRBV13 and TRBJ2-3; weak D call: TRBD2 (6 bases). V lost 2 bases and J 8 bases, leaving 14 bases between the germline ends. The germline gives CDR1 PRHDT, CDR2 FYEKMQ (reference sequence). This CDR3 has 14 amino acids. CDR3 sequence (DNA): TGTGCCAGCAGCTTACGAGGGGTCGGGGGTACGCAGTATTTT. Translating it yields CASSLRGVGGTQYF.

This clone was seen a single time. The chain carries TRBV9 and TRBJ1-3, with TRBD1 identical over 7 bases. CDR1 is SGDLS, CDR2 YYNGEE, per germline. The CDR3 length is 14 residues. Unmatched junction bases numbered 7, after V lost 4 bases and J lost 6 bases. The CDR3 coding sequence is TGTGCCAGCAGCCGACAGGGCTTGGAAAACACCATATATTTT. Encoded protein: CASSRQGLENTIYF. The full variable domain, in which reference TRBV9 and TRBJ1-3 provide the parts outside the CDR3, is DSGVTQTPKHLITATGQRVTLRCSPRSGDLSVYWYQQSLDQGLQFLIQYYNGEERAKGNILERFSAQQFPDLHSELNLSSLELGDSALYFCASSRQGLENTIYFGEGSWLTVV.